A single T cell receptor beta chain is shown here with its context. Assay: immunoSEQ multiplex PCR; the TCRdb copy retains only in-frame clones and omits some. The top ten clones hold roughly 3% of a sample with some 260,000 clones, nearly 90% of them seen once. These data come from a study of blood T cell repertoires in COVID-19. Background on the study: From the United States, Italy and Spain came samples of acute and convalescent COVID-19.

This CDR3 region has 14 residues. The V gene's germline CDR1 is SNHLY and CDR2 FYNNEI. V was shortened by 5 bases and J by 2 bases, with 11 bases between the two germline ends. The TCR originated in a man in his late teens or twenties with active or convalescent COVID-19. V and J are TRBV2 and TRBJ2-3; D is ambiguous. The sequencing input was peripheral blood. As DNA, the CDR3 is TGTGCCAGCAGTACCGGGTTATACACAGATACGCAGTATTTT. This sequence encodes CASSTGLYTDTQYF.